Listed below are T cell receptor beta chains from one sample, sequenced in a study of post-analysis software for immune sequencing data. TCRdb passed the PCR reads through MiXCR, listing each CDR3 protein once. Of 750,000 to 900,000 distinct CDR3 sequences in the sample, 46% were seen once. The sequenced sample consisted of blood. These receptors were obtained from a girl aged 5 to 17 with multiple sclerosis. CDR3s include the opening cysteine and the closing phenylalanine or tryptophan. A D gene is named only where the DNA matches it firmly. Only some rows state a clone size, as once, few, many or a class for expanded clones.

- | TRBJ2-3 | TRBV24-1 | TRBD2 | CAISDGGLADRTDTQYF | TGTGCCATCAGTGATGGGGGACTAGCGGATCGCACAGATACGCAGTATTTT
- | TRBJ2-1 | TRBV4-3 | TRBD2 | CASSPGTSPASYNEQFF | TGCGCCAGCAGCCCCGGGACTAGCCCCGCCTCCTACAATGAGCAGTTCTTC
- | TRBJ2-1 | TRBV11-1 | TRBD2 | CASSLGSLAGAIGPTGDEQFF | TGTGCCAGCAGCTTAGGGTCGTTAGCGGGAGCTATAGGACCAACTGGGGATGAGCAGTTCTTC
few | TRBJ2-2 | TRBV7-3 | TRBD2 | CASSLGLAGGTGELFF | TGTGCCAGCAGCTTAGGACTAGCGGGAGGCACCGGGGAGCTGTTTTTT
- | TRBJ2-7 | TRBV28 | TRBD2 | CASGTSGRAYEQYF | TGTGCCAGCGGGACTAGCGGGAGGGCCTACGAGCAGTACTTC
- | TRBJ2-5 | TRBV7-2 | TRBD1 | CASSFDGQAQETQYF | TGTGCCAGCAGCTTCGACGGACAGGCCCAAGAGACCCAGTACTTC
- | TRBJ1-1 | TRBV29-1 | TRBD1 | CSVRQGSDTEAFF | TGCAGCGTCCGACAGGGTTCGGACACTGAAGCTTTCTTT
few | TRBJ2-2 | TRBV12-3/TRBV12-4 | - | CASSLAGVPGELFF | TGTGCCAGCAGTTTAGCAGGGGTACCCGGGGAGCTGTTTTTT
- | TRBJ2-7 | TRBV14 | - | CASSQGTSSGLYEQYF | TGTGCCAGCAGCCAAGGGACCTCCTCAGGTCTCTACGAGCAGTACTTC
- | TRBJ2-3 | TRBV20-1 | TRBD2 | CSALGEGADTQYF | TGCAGTGCCCTAGGGGAGGGCGCGGATACGCAGTATTTT
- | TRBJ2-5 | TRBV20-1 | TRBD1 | CSARDRAGQGLLGQETQYF | TGCAGTGCTAGAGATAGGGCAGGACAGGGATTGTTAGGGCAAGAGACCCAGTACTTC
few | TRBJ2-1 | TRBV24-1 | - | CATSSSGVGNEQFF | TGTGCCACCTCGTCTTCGGGAGTAGGGAATGAGCAGTTCTTC
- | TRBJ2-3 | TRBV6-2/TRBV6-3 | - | CASSPHLGGGTDTQYF | TGTGCCAGCAGTCCCCATTTGGGCGGAGGCACAGATACGCAGTATTTT
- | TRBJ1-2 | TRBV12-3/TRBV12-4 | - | CASRLLRGGYTF | TGTGCCAGCAGACTTCTCAGGGGTGGCTACACCTTC
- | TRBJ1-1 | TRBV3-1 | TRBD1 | CASSQQGARTEAFF | TGTGCCAGCAGCCAACAGGGGGCGCGGACTGAAGCTTTCTTT
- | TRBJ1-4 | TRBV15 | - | CATSRGGGNNEKLFF | TGTGCCACCAGCAGAGGAGGGGGGAACAATGAAAAACTGTTTTTT
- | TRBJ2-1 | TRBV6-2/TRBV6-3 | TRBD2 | CASSSLADRWGEQFF | TGTGCCAGCAGTAGCCTAGCGGACCGTTGGGGTGAGCAGTTCTTC
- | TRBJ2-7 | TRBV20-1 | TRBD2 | CSARPPQGGSYEQYF | TGCAGTGCTAGACCCCCCCAGGGCGGGAGCTACGAGCAGTACTTC
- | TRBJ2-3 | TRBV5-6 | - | CASSLAPGTSTDTQYF | TGTGCCAGCAGCTTGGCCCCCGGGACTAGCACAGATACGCAGTATTTT
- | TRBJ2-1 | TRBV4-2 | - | CASSQDRLGTNEQFF | TGTGCCAGCAGCCAAGACAGACTAGGGACCAATGAGCAGTTCTTC
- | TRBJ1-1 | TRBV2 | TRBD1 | CASSGTGRNTEAFF | TGTGCCAGCAGTGGGACAGGGAGGAACACTGAAGCTTTCTTT
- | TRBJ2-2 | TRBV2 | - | CAIESWDGELFF | TGTGCCATCGAAAGCTGGGACGGGGAGCTGTTTTTT
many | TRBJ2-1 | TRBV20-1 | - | CSAPNAGTSYNEQFF | TGCAGTGCCCCAAACGCGGGAACCTCCTACAATGAGCAGTTCTTC
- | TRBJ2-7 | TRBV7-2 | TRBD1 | CASSTAAGTGHHEQYF | TGTGCCAGCAGCACTGCTGCCGGGACAGGGCACCACGAGCAGTACTTC
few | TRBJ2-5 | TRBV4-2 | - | CASSPLTEHGETQYF | TGTGCCAGCAGCCCCCTCACGGAGCACGGAGAGACCCAGTACTTC
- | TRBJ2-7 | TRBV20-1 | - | CSARVIYEQYF | TGCAGTGCTAGGGTTATCTACGAGCAGTACTTC